The source of this T cell receptor (beta chain) is a study of blood T cells in healthy people across ages. General study findings and limits: More naive CD4+ cells and higher diversity were found in long-lived than in aged donors.

This clonotype was seen ten or more times. No antigen is known for it. The donors, healthy Caucasians from Russia, were aged roughly 6 to 90. The CDR3 runs to 15 residues. The J segment lost 3 bases and the V segment lost 3 bases, leaving 4 bases of the junction unmatched. Primed by a sample-barcoded 5' primer and a J-beta primer mix, a second PCR proceeded for 7 to 11 cycles. One entry per CDR3 protein results from TCRdb running MiXCR on the 5' RACE reads. The sample contains some 1.5 million distinct CDR3 sequences, about 42% of which appear only once. The gene calls are TRBV12-3 or TRBV12-4 and TRBJ2-3; 9 bases line up with TRBD1. This TCR was recovered from a woman aged 18-30 years in good health. Material: blood. In DNA form, the CDR3 reads TGTGCCAGCAGTTTGGGACAGGGTTGGACAGATACGCAGTATTTT. Its protein is CASSLGQGWTDTQYF.